The sequence of this T cell receptor beta chain was determined in a study of T cell repertoires in breast cancer. On the study more broadly: Samples were breast cancer tumors, lymph nodes and blood from patients, and control blood. Points from the study as a whole: Seven or more patient tumors shared some 18 TCR pairs rarely seen in control blood. Emulsion RT-PCR gave a qualitative, not quantitative, TCR profile.

Blocking oligonucleotides added to a second nested PCR suppressed unpaired genes. TCRdb itself ran the emulsion pairing reads through MiXCR, one entry per CDR3 protein. There are 300 to 450 distinct CDR3 sequences in the sample; approximately 52% occur only once, and 90% to 95% lies in the top ten. The expanded emulsion RT-PCR method captured paired alpha and beta chains from CD8+ T cells. There are 13 residues in the CDR3. CDR1 and CDR2 (germline): SGHTA, FQGNSA. V was shortened by 2 bases and J by 4 bases, with 8 bases between the two germline ends. Turning to this clonotype: Its cognate antigen is unknown. One base away lies a much larger clone, so this may be a sequencing read error.

The rearrangement joins TRBV7-2 to TRBJ1-2; the D gene is possibly TRBD1 (6 bases). The sequence was obtained from a pool of human donors with breast cancer or a healthy control (not recorded which). Sequencing used CD8+ T cells. DNA for the CDR3: TGTGCCAGCAGCTTACAGGGGTCCTATGGCTACACCTTC. Translation gives CASSLQGSYGYTF. The full variable domain, rest sourced from reference TRBV7-2 and TRBJ1-2, is GAGVSQSPSNKVTEKGKDVELRCDPISGHTALYWYRQSLGQGLEFLIYFQGNSAPDKSGLPSDRFSAERTGGSVSTLTIQRTQQEDSAVYLCASSLQGSYGYTFGSGTRLTVV.